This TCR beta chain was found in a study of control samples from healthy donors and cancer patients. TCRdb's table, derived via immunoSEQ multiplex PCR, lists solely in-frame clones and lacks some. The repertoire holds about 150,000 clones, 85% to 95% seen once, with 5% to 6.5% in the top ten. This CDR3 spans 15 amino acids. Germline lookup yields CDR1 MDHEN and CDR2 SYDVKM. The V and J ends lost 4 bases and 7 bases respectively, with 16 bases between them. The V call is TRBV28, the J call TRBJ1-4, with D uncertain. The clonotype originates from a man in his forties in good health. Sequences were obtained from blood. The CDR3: CASSSISRAREKLFF. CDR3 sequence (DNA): TGTGCCAGCAGTTCGATCAGTAGAGCGCGTGAAAAACTGTTTTTT. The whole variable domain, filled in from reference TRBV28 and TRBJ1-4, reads DVKVTQSSRYLVKRTGEKVFLECVQDMDHENMFWYRQDPGLGLRLIYFSYDVKMKEKGDIPEGYSVSREKKERFSLILESASTNQTSMYLCASSSISRAREKLFFGSGTQLSVL.